The 27 T cell receptor beta chains below were found in one sample sequenced in a study of shared clonotypes between healthy human individuals. TCRdb keeps only in-frame clones here, not all; method: immunoSEQ multiplex PCR. The sample includes more than 1,200,000 clones, around 98.5% seen only once; the top ten take around 0.33%. The sample consisted of naive CD4+ T cells sorted from blood. Subset in this sample: CD45RA+ positively selected. These receptors were taken from a man aged 25-45 years in good health.

The chain has TRBV5-4 and TRBJ2-7, with 9 bases fitting TRBD1. Germline values: CDR1 SGHNT, CDR2 YYREEE (reference sequence). V gave up 4 bases and J gave up 6 bases; unmatched junction bases: 17. This CDR3 comprises 17 residues. CDR3 in amino acids: CASSPPGQGTRLSEQYF. As DNA, the CDR3 is TGTGCCAGCAGCCCTCCGGGACAGGGTACAAGGTTGAGCGAGCAGTACTTC.

In nucleotides, the CDR3 is TGTGCCAGCAGTGGGGGACAGGGGGCCAACTATGGCTACACCTTC. Amino acid sequence: CASSGGQGANYGYTF. This chain connects TRBV2 to TRBJ1-2; TRBD1 agrees at 12 bases. V dropped 4 bases and J dropped 2; count of bases not matched to a gene: 2. The CDR3 contains 15 residues. Germline loops: CDR1 SNHLY, CDR2 FYNNEI.

This clone was counted a single time. CDR3 loop: CASSYGSGYGYTF. DNA for the CDR3: TGTGCCAGCAGTTATGGCTCCGGCTATGGCTACACCTTC. The chain carries TRBV6-6 and TRBJ1-2, with D unresolved. CDR1 and CDR2 (germline): MNHNY, SVGAGI (reference sequence). CDR3 length: 13 amino acids. Trimming removed 3 bases from V and 4 bases from J, with 9 bases in between.

This chain links TRBV7-9 with TRBJ1-1; 7 bases agree with TRBD1. V lost 5 bases, J lost 1 base, and 19 bases stayed unmatched. From germline, CDR1 is SEHNR and CDR2 FQNEAQ (reference sequence). CDR3 length equals 19 residues. CDR3 in DNA: TGTGCCAGCAGCCCCCTTTTAGACAGGGCCTATAGACCGAACACTGAAGCTTTCTTT. This gives the protein CASSPLLDRAYRPNTEAFF.

This rearrangement joins TRBV7-9 to TRBJ2-5, with D possibly matching TRBD2 (5 bases). Trimming shortened V by 3 bases and J by 3 bases, and 11 bases separated the two germline ends. The germline V gene encodes CDR1 SEHNR and CDR2 FQNEAQ (reference sequence). The CDR3 length is 14 residues. In nucleotides, the CDR3 is TGTGCCAGCAGCTTTGGAGCGGAAAAAGAGACCCAGTACTTC. It specifies CASSFGAEKETQYF.

This chain joins TRBV6-1 and TRBJ2-7; TRBD2 matches at 8 bases. CDR1 is MNHNS, CDR2 SASEGT, per germline. J lost 4 bases, V lost 6 bases, and 8 bases had no gene match. There are 14 residues in the CDR3. Here the CDR3 DNA reads TGTGCCAGCAGACTAGCGGAAGGGAATTACGAGCAGTACTTC. Protein product: CASRLAEGNYEQYF.

The gene calls are TRBV15 and TRBJ2-5; D call uncertain. The germline gives CDR1 LNHNV, CDR2 YYDKDF (reference sequence). The V end was cut by 0 bases, the J end by 7 bases, with 15 bases between. The CDR3 loop spans 15 amino acids. CDR3 sequence: CATSRDKGGTATQYF. In DNA form, the CDR3 reads TGTGCCACCAGCAGAGATAAGGGCGGCACCGCGACCCAGTACTTC.

The chain has TRBV30 and TRBJ1-5; D uncertain. Trimming took off 0 bases at V and 7 bases at J, with 10 bases between the two ends. CDR3 length: 13 amino acids. The germline gives CDR1 GTSNPN, CDR2 SVGIG (reference sequence). DNA of the CDR3: TGTGCCTGGAGTGTACTAGCCGTCCAGCCCCAGCATTTT. It encodes CAWSVLAVQPQHF.

This clone was found once. The chain joins TRBV19 to TRBJ2-7; weak D call: TRBD2 (5 bases). Trimming pared 4 bases from V and 5 bases from J, leaving 18 bases between. The CDR3 has 15 amino acids. Germline V gene lookup returns CDR1 LNHDA and CDR2 SQIVND (reference sequence). The CDR3 coding sequence is TGTGCCAGTAGTACCCGGGCCCGCGCGGGCAACGAGCAGTACTTC. Protein sequence: CASSTRARAGNEQYF.

The chain has TRBV25-1 and TRBJ2-7; 12 bases align to TRBD1. Germline CDR1 reads MGHDK; CDR2 reads SYGVNS. The trim removed 5 bases at V and 1 base at J, leaving 9 bases unmatched. This CDR3 has 17 amino acids. CDR3 coding DNA: TGTGCCAGCAGTAGGGGGACAGGGGGCGCCAAGTCCTACGAGCAGTACTTC. It specifies CASSRGTGGAKSYEQYF.

The chain uses TRBV19 and TRBJ1-1, with TRBD1 identical over 9 bases. The CDR3 has 16 amino acids. With 5 bases clipped from V and 6 bases from J, the junction kept 13 bases outside the gene matches. CDR1 is LNHDA, CDR2 SQIVND, per germline (reference sequence). CDR3 sequence reads: CASSDGTGLLVPEAFF. The DNA for the CDR3 is TGTGCCAGTAGTGATGGGACAGGGCTACTCGTACCTGAAGCTTTCTTT.

The chain combines TRBV4-2 with TRBJ2-3; D gene unclear. The length of the CDR3 is 17 residues. Trimming shortened V by 1 base and J by 0 bases, and 14 bases separated the two germline ends. Looked up from germline, CDR1 is LGHNA and CDR2 is YNFKEQ. CDR3 amino acids: CASSQVALRSSTDTQYF. The CDR3 DNA reads as TGTGCCAGCAGCCAAGTAGCTCTGAGGAGTAGCACAGATACGCAGTATTTT.

Note on this clone: This same CDR3 is encoded by further DNA sequences in the sample. The chain carries TRBV28 and TRBJ2-1; D not resolved. The CDR3 consists of 11 residues. The V gene lost 1 base and the J gene lost 8 bases, with 3 bases spanning the gap. The germline V gene has CDR1 MDHEN and CDR2 SYDVKM. The CDR3 sequence: CASSLLDEQFF. The CDR3 nucleotides read TGTGCCAGCAGTTTATTAGATGAGCAGTTCTTC.

Worth noting for this clone: One junction end disagrees with the germline gene, perhaps due to a read error. J is TRBJ1-5 and V is TRBV6-6; 10 bases are a match to TRBD1. CDR1 and CDR2 from the germline V gene are MNHNY and SVGAGI (reference sequence). The CDR3 runs 15 residues. CDR3 amino acids: CASSYLTGGKQPQHF. Written as DNA, the CDR3 is TGTGCCAGCAGTTACTTGACAGGGGGCAAACAGCCCCAGCATTTT.

The gene calls are TRBV9 and TRBJ2-7; 8 positions match TRBD1. V was pared by 0 bases and J by 7 bases, with 9 bases of the junction left unmatched. Germline V gene sequence: CDR1 SGDLS, CDR2 YYNGEE. The CDR3 has 15 residues. CDR3 protein: CASSVDGQGAVEQYF. DNA for the CDR3: TGTGCCAGCAGCGTAGATGGACAGGGTGCAGTGGAGCAGTACTTC.

The V call is TRBV2, the J call TRBJ2-3; D is possibly TRBD1 or TRBD2 (6 bases each). Germline V CDR1 and CDR2: SNHLY, FYNNEI. This CDR3 has 15 residues. V was shortened by 4 bases and J by 3 bases, with 14 bases between the two germline ends. CDR3 coding DNA: TGTGCCAGCAGTGTTCGCAGGGGAGGAACAGATACGCAGTATTTT. It yields the protein CASSVRRGGTDTQYF.

The gene calls are TRBV18 and TRBJ2-1; D is ambiguous. In germline, CDR1 is KGHSH, CDR2 LQKENI. V was trimmed by 2 bases and J by 3 bases, leaving 8 bases between them. The CDR3 is made up of 14 amino acids. The CDR3 region is CASSPEGHYNEQFF. The CDR3 bases are TGTGCCAGCTCACCAGAAGGTCACTACAATGAGCAGTTCTTC.

The gene calls are TRBV5-6 and TRBJ1-1; no reliable D call. Germline-derived CDR1 and CDR2 are SGHDT and YYEEEE. The CDR3 loop spans 13 amino acids. V dropped 2 bases and J dropped 5 bases, with 10 bases sitting between them. The CDR3 DNA reads as TGTGCCAGCAGCTTCGGGTCGGAGACTGAAGCTTTCTTT. Residues: CASSFGSETEAFF. The whole variable domain, filled in from reference TRBV5-6 and TRBJ1-1, reads DAGVTQSPTHLIKTRGQQVTLRCSPKSGHDTVSWYQQALGQGPQFIFQYYEEEERQRGNFPDRFSGHQFPNYSSELNVNALLLGDSALYLCASSFGSETEAFFGQGTRLTVV.

This clone has just one count. The rearrangement joins TRBV18 to TRBJ1-2, with D perhaps matching TRBD1 (6 bases). The germline V and J ends were trimmed by 3 bases and 2 bases, with 19 bases remaining between them. The CDR3 has 17 amino acids. Germline assignment: CDR1 KGHSH and CDR2 LQKENI. This chain's CDR3 is CASSPNTMDSPNYGYTF. DNA of the CDR3: TGTGCCAGCTCACCGAATACAATGGACAGTCCCAACTATGGCTACACCTTC.

The gene calls are TRBV5-6 and TRBJ1-1; 7 positions agree with TRBD1. CDR3 length: 13 residues. CDR1 is SGHDT, CDR2 YYEEEE, per germline. Trimming took 2 bases from V and 8 from J; bases not matched to a gene: 6. Here the CDR3 DNA reads TGTGCCAGCAGCTTCCAACTGACAGGGGAAGCTTTCTTT. Its translation: CASSFQLTGEAFF.

This clone has just one count. This rearrangement joins TRBV15 to TRBJ1-1; D gene ambiguous. The CDR3 runs 14 residues. The germline CDR1 and CDR2 sequences are LNHNV and YYDKDF (reference sequence). The germline V and J ends were trimmed by 4 bases and 2 bases, with 11 bases remaining between them. The CDR3 sequence is CATSKRDINTEAFF. As DNA, the CDR3 is TGTGCCACCAGCAAGCGTGACATCAACACTGAAGCTTTCTTT.

This sequence joins TRBV11-2 and TRBJ2-5; no clear D. The CDR3 covers 13 residues. The V end lost 5 bases, the J end lost 5 bases, and 12 bases lay between the germline ends. From germline, CDR1 is SGHAT and CDR2 FQNNGV. The CDR3 DNA is TGTGCCAGCAGCCCAAGTCGGATGGAGACCCAGTACTTC. It yields the protein CASSPSRMETQYF.

The rearrangement links TRBV30 to TRBJ1-3; no clear D gene. This CDR3 is 14 amino acids long. Germline CDR1 reads GTSNPN; CDR2 reads SVGIG (reference sequence). V lost 0 bases, J lost 3 bases, and 9 bases lay in between. The CDR3 sequence: CAWSVTGGGNTIYF. The CDR3, as DNA: TGTGCCTGGAGTGTAACGGGAGGTGGAAACACCATATATTTT.

The chain has TRBV6-5 and TRBJ2-1; maybe TRBD2 (6 bases). There are 15 residues in the CDR3. V shed 6 bases and J shed 7 bases, with 19 bases lying between them. Looked up from germline, CDR1 is MNHEY and CDR2 is SVGAGI. This CDR3 is CASRAGSPPGNEQFF. DNA of the CDR3: TGTGCCAGCAGGGCCGGGAGTCCCCCCGGGAATGAGCAGTTCTTC.

The J gene is TRBJ2-7, the V gene TRBV5-5; perhaps TRBD1 as D (5 bases). Deletions cut 4 bases from V and 0 bases from J, with 14 bases between. CDR1 and CDR2 from the germline V gene are SGHKS and YYEKEE (reference sequence). The CDR3 contains 15 residues. CDR3 amino acids: CASSTRQTSSYEQYF. The CDR3 bases are TGTGCCAGCAGCACTCGACAGACGAGCTCCTACGAGCAGTACTTC.

The rearrangement links TRBV15 to TRBJ2-3; D may be TRBD1 (6 bases). CDR3 size: 12 residues. Germline V lookup: CDR1 LNHNV, CDR2 YYDKDF (reference sequence). Trimming took 6 bases from V and 8 from J, leaving 12 bases between them. The DNA of the CDR3 is TGTGCCACCAGAAGGGGGATAACTACGCAGTATTTT. Translating it yields CATRRGITTQYF. Full variable domain (remainder filled in from reference TRBV15 and TRBJ2-3): DAMVIQNPRYQVTQFGKPVTLSCSQTLNHNVMYWYQQKSSQAPKLLFHYYDKDFNNEADTPDNFQSRRPNTSFCFLDIRSPGLGDTAMYLCATRRGITTQYFGPGTRLTVL.

The chain links TRBV28 to TRBJ2-3, with no clear D. This CDR3 contains 16 residues. With 6 bases removed from V and 2 bases from J, the gap between germline ends came to 18 bases. Germline CDR1 is MDHEN and CDR2 is SYDVKM. The CDR3 DNA is TGTGCCAGCAGACCGGACGTTGCCGGCCCCACAGATACGCAGTATTTT. Encoded protein: CASRPDVAGPTDTQYF.